This T cell receptor (beta chain) was sequenced in a study of blood T cell repertoires in COVID-19. V was shortened by 2 bases and J by 9 bases, with 17 bases between the two germline ends. The CDR3 sequence is 15 residues long. CDR1 is MNHEY, CDR2 SMNVEV, per germline (reference sequence). Those who participated ranged in age from roughly 18 to 89 years and resided in approximately 26 US areas. The study recruited exposed participants who had met a COVID-19 case within 2 weeks before entry. Authors' methods: Amplifying reference gene primers gave estimates of nucleated cell counts. Sequencing was performed with immunoSEQ multiplex PCR; in TCRdb, only in-frame clones are kept and a portion is missing. V and J calls plus clone size are reproduced from that table; the DNA served to infer D and trimming. In the table there are approximately 310,000 clones, around 84% of which are singletons.

The chain is built from TRBV27 and TRBJ2-1; TRBD2 is a possible D gene (6 bases). The source is a woman younger than 45 who had been exposed to COVID-19. The sequencing input was PBMCs or T cells enriched from blood (not recorded which). The CDR3 spells CASSLQGGIFGEQFF. The CDR3 bases are TGTGCCAGCAGTTTACAGGGAGGTATTTTCGGTGAGCAGTTCTTC.